This TCR delta chain is drawn from a study of γδ T cells in repeated Plasmodium falciparum infection. TCRdb re-processed the multiplex PCR reads using CATT. The sample records 90,000 or so delta-chain clones, approximately 0.96% being singletons. Note on this clone: The protein in TCRdb stems from a much larger clone and differs at residue 13 from this DNA's translation, likely a read error; here the protein is translated from the DNA.

The sequence was collected from a pool of human donors (malaria-infected and uninfected, not separated). Sequences were obtained from gamma-delta T cells from blood.

DNA of the CDR3: TGTGCCTGTGATACCGTACTGGGGGCGACGCAAACCGGTAAACTCATCTTT. Translating it yields CACDTVLGATQTGKLIF. The chain uses TRDV2 and TRDJ1; 8 bases fit TRDD3. No J gene is reported in TCRdb; it was inferred here by comparing the DNA with germline. Germline V lookup: CDR1 GEAIGNYY, CDR2 EKD. This CDR3 spans 17 amino acids.